Below, 23 T cell receptor beta chains from the same sample are listed, as sequenced in a study of T cell responses to AZD1222 COVID-19 vaccine. Produced via immunoSEQ multiplex PCR; TCRdb's table is partial and in-frame only. Of 120,000 or so clones in the sample, around 82% were seen once. The sequencing used peripheral blood, collected on day 0 of AZD1222 vaccination. These receptors all come from an adult in good health.

The V gene is TRBV28, the J gene TRBJ2-5, with D possibly TRBD1 on 6 matching bases. V was pared by 8 bases and J by 6 bases, with 22 bases between. The CDR3 totals 15 residues. In germline, CDR1 is MDHEN, CDR2 SYDVKM. The CDR3 reads CASCLGGGTGKTQYF. CDR3 nucleotide sequence: TGTGCCAGCTGCTTGGGTGGGGGCACGGGGAAGACCCAGTACTTC.

This chain links TRBV7-2 with TRBJ1-3; TRBD1 matches 8 bases. J lost 7 bases, V lost 0 bases, and 2 bases had no gene match. CDR3 length: 14 amino acids. Germline V gene lookup returns CDR1 SGHTA and CDR2 FQGNSA. The CDR3 loop reads CASSLAQGANTIYF. The CDR3 DNA reads TGTGCCAGCAGCTTAGCCCAGGGGGCGAACACCATATATTTT.

CDR3 loop: CASSVSPPGAQYF. CDR3 DNA: TGTGCCAGCAGCGTATCTCCACCGGGGGCGCAGTATTTT. This chain links TRBV9 with TRBJ2-3; possibly TRBD2 for D (6 bases). The CDR3 loop spans 13 amino acids. The germline V gene has CDR1 SGDLS and CDR2 YYNGEE. V shed 1 base and J shed 10 bases, with 13 bases lying between them.

This clone was detected only a few times. V and J are TRBV19 and TRBJ1-6; D gene ambiguous. The V end lost 9 bases, the J end lost 0 bases, and 15 bases lay between the germline ends. There are 16 residues in the CDR3. The germline CDR1 and CDR2 sequences are LNHDA and SQIVND (reference sequence). CDR3 residues: CASLDSLSSYNSPLHF. The CDR3, as DNA: TGTGCCAGCCTGGACTCCCTTAGCTCCTATAATTCACCCCTCCACTTT.

The rearrangement uses TRBV5-4 and TRBJ1-1; D call uncertain. CDR3 length: 14 amino acids. Trimming removed 6 bases from V and 1 base from J, with 13 bases in between. Germline V CDR1 and CDR2: SGHNT, YYREEE (reference sequence). CDR3 bases: TGTGCCAGCACCCCAGACCCGGGGAACACTGAAGCTTTCTTT. Protein: CASTPDPGNTEAFF.

As DNA, the CDR3 is TGTGCCAGCAGTTTCTCGGGTACGGGACAGGGGGCAACTGAAGCTTTCTTT. Its protein is CASSFSGTGQGATEAFF. This chain uses TRBV28 with TRBJ1-1; 12 bases line up with TRBD1. Looked up from germline, CDR1 is MDHEN and CDR2 is SYDVKM. Trimming took 3 bases from V and 5 from J; bases not matched to a gene: 10. The CDR3 covers 17 residues.

The CDR3 loop reads CASSRGTGDGYTF. The CDR3, as DNA: TGTGCCAGCAGCAGGGGGACAGGCGATGGCTACACCTTC. This rearrangement joins TRBV27 to TRBJ1-2; 8 bases fit TRBD1. V lost 6 bases and J lost 6; bases outside the gene matches: 6. CDR3 length: 13 amino acids. Germline assignment: CDR1 MNHEY and CDR2 SMNVEV (reference sequence).

The chain couples TRBV6-2 or TRBV6-3 to TRBJ2-7; D perhaps matches TRBD2 (6 bases). Germline V gene sequence: CDR1 MNHEY, CDR2 SVGEGT. This CDR3 comprises 15 residues. Trimming stripped 0 bases from V and 8 bases from J, with 17 bases between. The CDR3, as DNA: TGTGCCAGCAGTTACTCGACTAGTAGCCTTACGCAGCAGTACTTC. Protein: CASSYSTSSLTQQYF.

This rearrangement joins TRBV5-1 to TRBJ1-1; D is unclear. In germline, CDR1 is SGHRS, CDR2 YFSETQ. V lost 1 base, J lost 0 bases, and 10 bases lay in between. The CDR3 is 15 residues long. The CDR3 nucleotides read TGCGCCAGCAGCTTGATAAACCCTATGAACACTGAAGCTTTCTTT. This encodes CASSLINPMNTEAFF.

By sample share, this clone is medium-sized. The chain combines TRBV5-8 with TRBJ2-7; 9 nucleotides line up with TRBD1. The CDR3 sequence is 16 residues long. V trimming: 2 bases; J trimming: 3 bases; junction bases outside the gene matches: 9. CDR1 is SGHTS and CDR2 is YDEGEE in the germline V gene. The DNA of the CDR3 is TGTGCCAGCAGCTTACCCCCCGACAGGGGGATCTACGAGCAGTACTTC. Its translation: CASSLPPDRGIYEQYF.

V is TRBV9 and J is TRBJ2-7, with 9 bases matching TRBD2. V lost 0 bases to trimming and J lost 6 bases; unmatched junction nucleotides: 4. The CDR3 length is 14 residues. Germline V gene data show CDR1 as SGDLS and CDR2 as YYNGEE. For the CDR3, the DNA is TGTGCCAGCAGCGTAGTAGCGGGGGCCAGCGAGCAGTACTTC. It is translated as CASSVVAGASEQYF.

As DNA, the CDR3 is TGTGCCAGCAGTCCCCTCGGTGGGGATGAAAAACTGTTTTTT. It specifies CASSPLGGDEKLFF. V gene TRBV6-5 combines with J gene TRBJ1-4, with D hard to call. This CDR3 is 14 amino acids long. The germline gives CDR1 MNHEY, CDR2 SVGAGI. V was clipped by 5 bases and J by 6 bases, with 13 bases between them.

This chain joins TRBV27 and TRBJ1-6, with D perhaps matching TRBD1 (5 bases). CDR3 length: 13 residues. Germline V gene lookup returns CDR1 MNHEY and CDR2 SMNVEV (reference sequence). V gave up 3 bases and J gave up 10 bases, with 10 bases separating them. CDR3 DNA: TGTGCCAGCAGTTTTCTGCCAGGGTCACCCCTCCACTTT. It is translated as CASSFLPGSPLHF.

The chain couples TRBV13 to TRBJ2-2; 7 nucleotides align to TRBD2. Germline V gene lookup returns CDR1 PRHDT and CDR2 FYEKMQ (reference sequence). The CDR3 extends over 19 amino acids. The junction had 11 bases not matched to a gene; V was cut back by 1 base and J by 0 bases. This chain's CDR3 is CASSLAASGLFANTGELFF. The CDR3 nucleotides are TGTGCCAGCAGCTTAGCGGCTAGCGGTCTGTTCGCGAACACCGGGGAGCTGTTTTTT.

This clone was counted a few times. This chain joins TRBV20-1 and TRBJ2-7; D may match TRBD1 or TRBD2 (6 bases each). The CDR3 has 14 amino acids. V dropped 3 bases and J dropped 3 bases, with 15 bases sitting between them. Germline values: CDR1 DFQATT, CDR2 SNEGSKA (reference sequence). CDR3: CSASPPRGDYEQYF. CDR3 sequence (DNA): TGCAGTGCTAGTCCCCCGAGGGGGGACTACGAGCAGTACTTC.

The V and J genes are TRBV7-9 and TRBJ1-2, with 9 bases that match TRBD1. The trim removed 4 bases at V and 4 bases at J, leaving 4 bases unmatched. Germline CDR1 reads SEHNR; CDR2 reads FQNEAQ (reference sequence). The CDR3 is 14 amino acids. The CDR3 bases are TGTGCCAGCAGCTCCTGGGACAGGGCCTATGGCTACACCTTC. Translating it yields CASSSWDRAYGYTF.

The rearrangement links TRBV4-2 to TRBJ2-3, with TRBD1 matching over 10 bases. The CDR3 totals 17 residues. Unmatched junction bases numbered 8, after V lost 0 bases and J lost 5 bases. In germline, CDR1 is LGHNA, CDR2 YNFKEQ. The CDR3 reads CASSQDQMGQGIDTQYF. Written as DNA, the CDR3 is TGTGCCAGCAGCCAAGATCAAATGGGACAGGGGATAGATACGCAGTATTTT.

CDR3 bases: TGTGCCAGCAGCTTAACGGCGAGCTATGGCTACACCTTC. Its translation: CASSLTASYGYTF. The chain is built from TRBV7-9 and TRBJ1-2; D unresolved. In germline, CDR1 is SEHNR, CDR2 FQNEAQ (reference sequence). Trimming took off 2 bases at V and 4 bases at J, with 8 bases between the two ends. This CDR3 contains 13 residues.

The chain is built from TRBV24-1 and TRBJ1-5; 9 nucleotides line up with TRBD1. V dropped 4 bases and J dropped 5; count of bases not matched to a gene: 5. The CDR3 is made up of 15 amino acids. The germline V gene has CDR1 KGHDR and CDR2 SFDVKD. Written as DNA, the CDR3 is TGTGCCACCAGTGAACAGGGACAGGGAGATCAGCCCCAGCATTTT. Encoded protein: CATSEQGQGDQPQHF.

This chain links TRBV23-1 with TRBJ2-7; tentatively, D is TRBD1 (5 bases). TRBV23-1 is an ORF, with its function uncertain. V dropped 0 bases and J dropped 2 bases, with 20 bases sitting between them. CDR3 length equals 18 residues. The CDR3 coding sequence is TGCGCCAGCAGTCAATCCGTTGAACAGGCAATTTCTACCTACGAGCAGTACTTC. Translating it yields CASSQSVEQAISTYEQYF.

The chain carries TRBV9 and TRBJ2-2; TRBD1 matches 9 bases. With V trimmed by 0 bases and J by 6 bases, 3 bases remained unmatched. From germline, CDR1 is SGDLS and CDR2 YYNGEE. This CDR3 is built from 15 residues. The DNA for the CDR3 is TGTGCCAGCAGCGTAGGGGACAGGGTCTCCGGGGAGCTGTTTTTT. It specifies CASSVGDRVSGELFF.

This clone was detected only a few times. This rearrangement joins TRBV6-2 or TRBV6-3 to TRBJ2-3; TRBD1 agrees at 7 bases. The CDR3 is 17 amino acids. Germline loops: CDR1 MNHEY, CDR2 SVGEGT. V lost 0 bases, J lost 2 bases, and 8 bases stayed unmatched. Written as DNA, the CDR3 is TGTGCCAGCAGTTACTCAGGGGGCCGCCCCAACACAGATACGCAGTATTTT. It is translated as CASSYSGGRPNTDTQYF.

The rearrangement links TRBV7-2 to TRBJ2-3; tentatively, D is TRBD1 or TRBD2 (5 bases each). The CDR3 runs to 15 residues. Germline V gene data show CDR1 as SGHTA and CDR2 as FQGNSA. The V end was cut by 1 base, the J end by 3 bases, with 11 bases between. This CDR3 is CASSLGGERTDTQYF. The CDR3 coding sequence is TGTGCCAGCAGCTTAGGAGGGGAAAGGACAGATACGCAGTATTTT.